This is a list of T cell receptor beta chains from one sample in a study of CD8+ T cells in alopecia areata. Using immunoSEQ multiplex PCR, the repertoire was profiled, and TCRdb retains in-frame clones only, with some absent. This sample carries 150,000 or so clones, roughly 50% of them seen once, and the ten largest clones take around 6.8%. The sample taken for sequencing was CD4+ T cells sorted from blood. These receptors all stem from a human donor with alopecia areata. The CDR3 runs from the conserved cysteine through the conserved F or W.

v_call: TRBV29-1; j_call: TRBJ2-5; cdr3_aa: CSVGRVETQYF
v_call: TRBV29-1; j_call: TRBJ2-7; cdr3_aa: CSAAAGATYEQYF
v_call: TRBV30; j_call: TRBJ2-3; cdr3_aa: CAWSVQRAGTQYF
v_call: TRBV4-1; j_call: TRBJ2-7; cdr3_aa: CASSRTGTSGSYEQYF
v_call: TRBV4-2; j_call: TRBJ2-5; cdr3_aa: CASSRTSRETQYF
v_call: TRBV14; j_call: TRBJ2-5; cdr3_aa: CASSRGIVETQYF
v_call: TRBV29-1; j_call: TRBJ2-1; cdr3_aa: CSVENPLRRRYNEQFF
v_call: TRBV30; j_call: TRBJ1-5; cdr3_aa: CAWSQGASQPQHF
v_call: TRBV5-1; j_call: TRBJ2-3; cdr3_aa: CASSLSGWSDTDTQYF
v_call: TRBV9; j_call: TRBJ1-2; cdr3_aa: CASSVAQGGGYTF
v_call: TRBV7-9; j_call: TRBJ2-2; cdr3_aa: CATDPGQRATGELFF
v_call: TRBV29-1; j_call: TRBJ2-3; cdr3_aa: CSVRPGPVADTQYF
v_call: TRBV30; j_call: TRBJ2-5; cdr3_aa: CAWSVNLQDGTQYF
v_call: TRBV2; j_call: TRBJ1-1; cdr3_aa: CASSERLGTANTEAFF
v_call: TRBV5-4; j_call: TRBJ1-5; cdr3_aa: CASSLGRDQPQHF
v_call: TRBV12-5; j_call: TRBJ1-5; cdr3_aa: CASGLGLPPNQPQHF
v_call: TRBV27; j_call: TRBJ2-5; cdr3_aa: CASSFQGSGWETQYF
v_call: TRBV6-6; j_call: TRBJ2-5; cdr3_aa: CASSYSHGVGETQYF
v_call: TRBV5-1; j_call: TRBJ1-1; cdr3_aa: CASSLALGTTEAFF
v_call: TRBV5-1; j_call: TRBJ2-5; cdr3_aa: CASSRTGVAETQYF